This paragraph covers one T cell receptor (beta chain) sequence. The antigen remains unidentified. This entry comes from a study of post-analysis software for immune sequencing data. Points from the study as a whole: TRBV segments more frequent in patients than in controls numbered about five and included TRBV5-6, TRBV5-1 and TRBV20-1. Samples from one preparation batch, clustered by F measure, grouped strongly together.

CDR3 length equals 15 residues. The V and J ends lost 5 bases and 2 bases respectively, with 16 bases between them. Germline V gene data show CDR1 as SGHTA and CDR2 as FQGTGA. Unique molecular identifiers were present in the TCR beta cDNA libraries. Researchers reported approximately 500,000 cDNA molecules coming from approximately 0.91 to 9.4 million T cells. Each CDR3 protein is one row after TCRdb ran MiXCR on the PCR reads. The sample contains more than 350,000 distinct CDR3 sequences, 30% to 40% of which appear only once. The clonotype comes from a girl aged 2 to 9 with multiple sclerosis. Sequences were obtained from blood. The chain uses TRBV7-3 and TRBJ2-7; possible D gene TRBD2, 6 bases. CDR3 residues: CASSPVGGMAYEQYF. The CDR3 DNA reads as TGTGCCAGCAGCCCGGTCGGAGGGATGGCCTACGAGCAGTACTTC. Combining the CDR3 with reference TRBV7-3 and TRBJ2-7 gives the whole variable domain GAGVSQTPSNKVTEKGKYVELRCDPISGHTALYWYRQSLGQGPEFLIYFQGTGAADDSGLPNDRFFAVRPEGSVSTLKIQRTERGDSAVYLCASSPVGGMAYEQYFGPGTRLTVT.